The rows below give T cell receptor beta chains drawn from one sample of a study of blood T cell repertoires in COVID-19. Produced via immunoSEQ multiplex PCR; TCRdb's table is partial and in-frame only. The sample has approximately 240,000 clones, about 85% seen once; the top ten hold over 6%. The sequenced sample consisted of PBMCs or T cells enriched from blood (not recorded which). These receptors originate from a woman aged 25 to 45 with acute COVID-19. Both conserved end residues are part of each CDR3. Each record gives: CDR3 protein, J gene, CDR3 length, V gene, clone size. A row's size may be missing; if present it is once, few, many or a size class.

CDR3aa: CASRSLGTTSYEQYF
j_gene: TRBJ2-7
len: 15
v_gene: TRBV7-2
abundance: -

CDR3aa: CASSLEVGDQETQYF
j_gene: TRBJ2-5
len: 15
v_gene: TRBV27
abundance: once

CDR3aa: CASSLSSGFRQPQHF
j_gene: TRBJ1-5
len: 15
v_gene: TRBV28
abundance: -

CDR3aa: CASSADRRNYGYTF
j_gene: TRBJ1-2
len: 14
v_gene: TRBV19
abundance: -

CDR3aa: CASSLVGPGNEKLFF
j_gene: TRBJ1-4
len: 15
v_gene: TRBV7-9
abundance: once

CDR3aa: CASSTHNSPLHF
j_gene: TRBJ1-6
len: 12
v_gene: TRBV19
abundance: few

CDR3aa: CASSPRARRYNEQFF
j_gene: TRBJ2-1
len: 15
v_gene: TRBV14
abundance: -

CDR3aa: CASRPPGQGTQPQHF
j_gene: TRBJ1-5
len: 15
v_gene: TRBV6-5
abundance: -

CDR3aa: CASRQGTSGLSTGELFF
j_gene: TRBJ2-2
len: 17
v_gene: TRBV27
abundance: once

CDR3aa: CASSLTGPTEAFF
j_gene: TRBJ1-1
len: 13
v_gene: TRBV28
abundance: -

CDR3aa: CASSQEAVGYEQYF
j_gene: TRBJ2-7
len: 14
v_gene: TRBV4-3
abundance: -

CDR3aa: CASSQGTSGRPEQFF
j_gene: TRBJ2-1
len: 15
v_gene: TRBV3-1/TRBV3-2
abundance: -

CDR3aa: CAIQGPNQPQHF
j_gene: TRBJ1-5
len: 12
v_gene: TRBV10-3
abundance: -